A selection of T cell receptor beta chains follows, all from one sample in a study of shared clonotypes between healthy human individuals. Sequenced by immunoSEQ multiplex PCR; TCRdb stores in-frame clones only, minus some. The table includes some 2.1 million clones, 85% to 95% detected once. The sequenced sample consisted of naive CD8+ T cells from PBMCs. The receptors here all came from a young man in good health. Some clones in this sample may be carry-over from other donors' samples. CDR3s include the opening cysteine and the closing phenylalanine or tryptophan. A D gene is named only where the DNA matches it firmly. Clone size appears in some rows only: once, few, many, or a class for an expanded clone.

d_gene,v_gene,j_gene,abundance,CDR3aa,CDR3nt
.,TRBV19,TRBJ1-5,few,CASNRGSSNQPQHF,TGTGCCAGTAACCGGGGAAGCAGCAATCAGCCCCAGCATTTT
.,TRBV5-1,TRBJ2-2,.,CASSLVMRTNTGELFF,TGCGCCAGCAGCTTGGTTATGCGGACGAACACCGGGGAGCTGTTTTTT
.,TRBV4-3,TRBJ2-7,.,CASSQDGRTEQYF,TGCGCCAGCAGCCAAGATGGCCGTACCGAGCAGTACTTC
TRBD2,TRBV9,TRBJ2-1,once,CASSVGGGTSGSLQFF,TGTGCCAGCAGCGTAGGAGGAGGGACTAGCGGGAGTCTTCAGTTCTTC
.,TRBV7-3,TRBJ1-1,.,CASSSTDSDTEAFF,TGTGCCAGCAGCTCAACAGACTCGGATACTGAAGCTTTCTTT
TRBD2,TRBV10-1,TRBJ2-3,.,CASSSRLAGDTDTQYF,TGCGCCAGCAGTTCTAGACTAGCGGGAGACACAGATACGCAGTATTTT
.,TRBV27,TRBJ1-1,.,CASSLSGKAAEAFF,TGTGCCAGCAGTTTATCTGGGAAGGCGGCCGAAGCTTTCTTT
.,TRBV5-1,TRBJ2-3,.,CASSSPTDTQYF,TGCGCCAGCAGCTCACCCACAGATACGCAGTATTTT
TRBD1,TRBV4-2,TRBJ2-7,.,CASSQGTYRGRGYEQYF,TGTGCCAGCAGCCAGGGTACCTACAGGGGGCGCGGGTACGAGCAGTACTTC
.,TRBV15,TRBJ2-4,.,CATSSPALAKNIQYF,TGTGCCACCAGCAGCCCGGCACTAGCCAAAAACATTCAGTACTTC
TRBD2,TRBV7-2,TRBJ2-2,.,CASSLFSQRGAGELFF,TGTGCCAGCAGCTTATTCAGCCAGCGGGGGGCCGGGGAGCTGTTTTTT
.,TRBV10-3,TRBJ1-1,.,CAISEMRGSGTEAFF,TGTGCCATCAGTGAGATGAGGGGAAGTGGCACTGAAGCTTTCTTT
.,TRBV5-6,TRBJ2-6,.,CASSWGRPGANVLTF,TGTGCCAGCAGCTGGGGACGCCCTGGGGCCAACGTCCTGACTTTC
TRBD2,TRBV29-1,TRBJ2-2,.,CSVELAAANTGELFF,TGCAGCGTTGAGCTAGCGGCTGCGAACACCGGGGAGCTGTTTTTT
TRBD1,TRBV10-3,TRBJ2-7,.,CAIRVGQGDSYEQYF,TGTGCCATCCGCGTCGGGCAGGGGGACTCCTACGAGCAGTACTTC
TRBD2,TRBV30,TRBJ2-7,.,CAWSVPSGLIYEQYF,TGTGCCTGGAGTGTTCCTAGCGGGCTAATCTACGAGCAGTACTTC
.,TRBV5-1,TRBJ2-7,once,CASSDRETGEQYF,TGCGCCAGCAGCGACCGGGAGACGGGCGAGCAGTACTTC
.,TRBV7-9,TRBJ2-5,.,CASSLGPGLQETQYF,TGTGCCAGCAGCTTAGGGCCAGGACTTCAAGAGACCCAGTACTTC
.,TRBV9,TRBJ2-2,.,CASSVGGGSTGELFF,TGTGCCAGCAGCGTAGGGGGAGGCAGTACCGGGGAGCTGTTTTTT
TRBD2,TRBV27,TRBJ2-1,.,CASSLLAGGRSSYNEQFF,TGTGCCAGCAGTCTACTAGCGGGAGGGCGGAGCTCCTACAATGAGCAGTTCTTC
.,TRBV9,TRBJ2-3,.,CASSEASIPTDTQYF,TGTGCCAGCAGCGAGGCTAGCATCCCCACAGATACGCAGTATTTT
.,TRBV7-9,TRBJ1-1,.,CASSITQALNTEAFF,TGTGCCAGCAGCATAACGCAGGCCCTTAACACTGAAGCTTTCTTT
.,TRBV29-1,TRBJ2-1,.,CSVRIYNEQFF,TGCAGCGTGCGGATTTACAATGAGCAGTTCTTC
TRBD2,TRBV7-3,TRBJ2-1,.,CASSYSSKLASEQFF,TGTGCCAGCAGCTACTCCAGTAAACTAGCGAGTGAGCAGTTCTTC
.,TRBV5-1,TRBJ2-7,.,CASSRPGGSTHEQYF,TGCGCCAGCAGCCGGCCGGGTGGATCCACCCACGAGCAGTACTTC
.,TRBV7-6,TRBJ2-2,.,CASSLAIAANTGELFF,TGTGCCAGCAGCTTAGCGATAGCAGCGAACACCGGGGAGCTGTTTTTT
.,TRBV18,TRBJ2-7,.,CASSPLAASYEQYF,TGTGCCAGTTCACCATTGGCGGCCTCCTACGAGCAGTACTTC
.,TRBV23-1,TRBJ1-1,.,CASRIVNNPEAFF,TGCGCCAGCAGAATCGTCAACAACCCTGAAGCTTTCTTT
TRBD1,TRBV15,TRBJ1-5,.,CATTMDRGSNQPQHF,TGTGCCACCACCATGGACAGGGGAAGCAATCAGCCCCAGCATTTT
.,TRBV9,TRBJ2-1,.,CASSVDTSRYNEQFF,TGTGCCAGCAGCGTAGACACTAGCCGCTACAATGAGCAGTTCTTC
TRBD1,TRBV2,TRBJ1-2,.,CASGIWGQGSYGYTF,TGTGCCAGCGGCATTTGGGGACAGGGGAGCTATGGCTACACCTTC
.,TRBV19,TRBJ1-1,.,CASSIKPTGTEAFF,TGTGCCAGTAGTATAAAACCCACGGGCACTGAAGCTTTCTTT
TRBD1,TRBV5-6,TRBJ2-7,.,CASSLGSGTGIGYEQYF,TGTGCCAGCAGCTTGGGGTCGGGGACAGGGATAGGCTACGAGCAGTACTTC
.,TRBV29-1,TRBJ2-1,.,CSVPDQRVYNEQFF,TGCAGCGTCCCCGACCAGCGGGTCTACAATGAGCAGTTCTTC
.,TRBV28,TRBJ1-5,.,CASSLGARQPQHF,TGTGCCAGCAGTTTAGGGGCACGGCAGCCCCAGCATTTT
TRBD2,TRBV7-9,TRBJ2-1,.,CASRLAGGQSYNEQFF,TGTGCCAGCAGGTTAGCGGGAGGGCAATCCTACAATGAGCAGTTCTTC
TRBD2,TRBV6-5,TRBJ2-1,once,CASRPSGSYNEQFF,TGTGCCAGCAGACCTAGCGGGAGCTACAATGAGCAGTTCTTC
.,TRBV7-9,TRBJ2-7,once,CASSLWRVDSYEQYF,TGTGCCAGCAGCCTATGGCGGGTGGACTCCTACGAGCAGTACTTC
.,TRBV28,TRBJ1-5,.,CASSLLVFGNQPQHF,TGTGCCAGCAGTTTATTAGTTTTTGGCAATCAGCCCCAGCATTTT
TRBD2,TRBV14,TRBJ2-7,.,CASSPRTSGRPYEQYF,TGTGCCAGCAGCCCACGGACTAGCGGGAGACCCTACGAGCAGTACTTC
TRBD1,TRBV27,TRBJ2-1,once,CASSNTGTGGAYEQFF,TGTGCCAGCAGTAATACCGGGACAGGGGGCGCGTATGAGCAGTTCTTC